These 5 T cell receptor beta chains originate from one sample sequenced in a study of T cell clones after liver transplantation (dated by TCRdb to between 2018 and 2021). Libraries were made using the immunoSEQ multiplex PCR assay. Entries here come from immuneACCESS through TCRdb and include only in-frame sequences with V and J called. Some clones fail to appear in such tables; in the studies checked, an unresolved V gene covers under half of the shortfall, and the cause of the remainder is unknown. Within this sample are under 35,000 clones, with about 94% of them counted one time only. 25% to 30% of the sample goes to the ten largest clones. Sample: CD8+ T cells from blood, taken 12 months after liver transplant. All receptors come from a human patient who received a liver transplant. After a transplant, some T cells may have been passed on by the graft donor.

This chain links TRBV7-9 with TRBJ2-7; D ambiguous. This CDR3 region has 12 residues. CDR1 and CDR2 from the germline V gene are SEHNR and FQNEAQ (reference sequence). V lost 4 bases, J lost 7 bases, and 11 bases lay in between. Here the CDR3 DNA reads TGTGCCAGCAGCTCTCAGTATGGGGAGCAGTACTTC. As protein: CASSSQYGEQYF.

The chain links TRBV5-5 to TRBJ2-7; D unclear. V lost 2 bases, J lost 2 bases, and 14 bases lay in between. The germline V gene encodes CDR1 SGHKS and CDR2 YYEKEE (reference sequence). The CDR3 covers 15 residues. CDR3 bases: TGTGCCAGCAGCTTCAATCCCCTTGGGGCCTACGAGCAGTACTTC. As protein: CASSFNPLGAYEQYF.

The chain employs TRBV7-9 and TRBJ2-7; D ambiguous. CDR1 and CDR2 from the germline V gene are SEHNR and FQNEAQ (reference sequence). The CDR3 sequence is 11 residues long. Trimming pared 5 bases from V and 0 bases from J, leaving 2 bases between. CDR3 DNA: TGTGCCAGCAGCGCCTCCTACGAGCAGTACTTC. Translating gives CASSASYEQYF.

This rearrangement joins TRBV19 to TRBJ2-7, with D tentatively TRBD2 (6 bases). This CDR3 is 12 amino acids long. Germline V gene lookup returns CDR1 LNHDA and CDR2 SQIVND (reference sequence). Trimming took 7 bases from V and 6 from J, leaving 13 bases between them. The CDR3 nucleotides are TGTGCCAGTAATGCCGGGAGAGGCGAGCAGTACTTC. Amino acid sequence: CASNAGRGEQYF.

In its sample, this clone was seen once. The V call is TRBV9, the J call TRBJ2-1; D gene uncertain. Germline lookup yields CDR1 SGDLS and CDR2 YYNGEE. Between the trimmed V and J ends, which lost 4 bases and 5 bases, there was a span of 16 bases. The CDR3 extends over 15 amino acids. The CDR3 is CASSPIATWDNEQFF. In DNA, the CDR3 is TGTGCCAGCAGCCCCATCGCAACATGGGACAATGAGCAGTTCTTC.